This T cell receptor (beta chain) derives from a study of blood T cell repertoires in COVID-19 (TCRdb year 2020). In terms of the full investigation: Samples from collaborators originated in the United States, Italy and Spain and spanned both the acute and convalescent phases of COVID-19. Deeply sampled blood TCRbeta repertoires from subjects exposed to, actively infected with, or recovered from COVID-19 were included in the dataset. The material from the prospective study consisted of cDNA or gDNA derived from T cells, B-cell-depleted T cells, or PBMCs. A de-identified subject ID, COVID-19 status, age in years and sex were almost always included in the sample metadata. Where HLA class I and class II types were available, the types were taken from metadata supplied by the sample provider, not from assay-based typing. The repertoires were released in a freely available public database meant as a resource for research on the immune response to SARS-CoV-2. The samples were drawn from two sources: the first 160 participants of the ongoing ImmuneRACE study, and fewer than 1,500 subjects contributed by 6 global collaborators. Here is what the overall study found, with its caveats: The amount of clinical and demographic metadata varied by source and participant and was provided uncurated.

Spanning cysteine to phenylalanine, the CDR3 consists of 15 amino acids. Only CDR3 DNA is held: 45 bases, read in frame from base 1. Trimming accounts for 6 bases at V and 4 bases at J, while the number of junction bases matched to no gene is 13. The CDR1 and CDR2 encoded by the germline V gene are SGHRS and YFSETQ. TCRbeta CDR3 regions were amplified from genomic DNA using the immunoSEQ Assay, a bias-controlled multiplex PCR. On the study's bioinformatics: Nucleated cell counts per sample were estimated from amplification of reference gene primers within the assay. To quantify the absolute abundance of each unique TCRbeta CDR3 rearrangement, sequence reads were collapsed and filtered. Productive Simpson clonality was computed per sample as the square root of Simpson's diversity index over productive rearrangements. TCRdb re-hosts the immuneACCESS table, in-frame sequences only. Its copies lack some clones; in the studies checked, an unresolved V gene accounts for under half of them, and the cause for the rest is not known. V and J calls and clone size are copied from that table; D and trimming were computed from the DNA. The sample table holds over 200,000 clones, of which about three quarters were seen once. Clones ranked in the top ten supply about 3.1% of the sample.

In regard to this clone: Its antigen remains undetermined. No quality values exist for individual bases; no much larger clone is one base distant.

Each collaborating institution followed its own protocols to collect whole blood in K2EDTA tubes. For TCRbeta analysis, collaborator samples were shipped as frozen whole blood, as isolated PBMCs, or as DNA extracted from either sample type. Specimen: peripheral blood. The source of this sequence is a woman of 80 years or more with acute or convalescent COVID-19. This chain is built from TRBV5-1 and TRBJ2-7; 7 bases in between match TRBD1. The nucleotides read TGCGCCAGCATCTCACAGGGGCAGTTGCCGTACGAGCAGTACTTC. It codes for CASISQGQLPYEQYF.